Each of the 8 T cell receptor beta chains below was sequenced from the same sample in a study of blood T cell repertoires in COVID-19. Only in-frame clones appear in the TCRdb table, and some are missing; sequencing was by immunoSEQ multiplex PCR. The sample comprises around 30,000 clones, about 74% of which are singletons, and 16% rests with the top ten. The source material was peripheral blood. The receptors derive from a human donor in a cohort sampled during active COVID-19.

This clone was seen a single time. The V gene is TRBV10-2, the J gene TRBJ2-5, with TRBD2 identical over 9 bases. CDR1 and CDR2 (germline): WSHSY, SAAADI. The junction had 7 bases not matched to a gene; V was cut back by 6 bases and J by 5 bases. This CDR3 comprises 14 residues. In DNA, the CDR3 is TGCGCCAGCAGATTAGCGGGGGCCCGGGAGACCCAGTACTTC. This codes for CASRLAGARETQYF.

V gene TRBV9 combines with J gene TRBJ2-1; possibly TRBD2 for D (5 bases). Germline lookup yields CDR1 SGDLS and CDR2 YYNGEE. The CDR3 consists of 15 residues. V was pared by 0 bases and J by 7 bases, with 14 bases between. Written as DNA, the CDR3 is TGTGCCAGCAGCGTAGATGTTGGCGGGTTGAATGAGCAGTTCTTC. Protein product: CASSVDVGGLNEQFF.

The V and J genes are TRBV6-5 and TRBJ2-7; D is perhaps TRBD1 (6 bases). This CDR3 comprises 13 residues. Germline-derived CDR1 and CDR2 are MNHEY and SVGAGI. Trimming took 6 bases from V and 1 from J, leaving 10 bases between them. Here the CDR3 DNA reads TGTGCCAGCAGCAAGGACAGATCCTACGAGCAGTACTTC. Its translation is CASSKDRSYEQYF.

Here the CDR3 reads CASTSSGAGNYEQYF. The CDR3 region has the DNA TGTGCCAGCACCTCTAGCGGGGCGGGGAACTACGAGCAGTACTTC. The chain carries TRBV19 and TRBJ2-7; 9 bases align to TRBD2. CDR1 and CDR2 from the germline V gene are LNHDA and SQIVND (reference sequence). V lost 9 bases and J lost 3; bases outside the gene matches: 12. This CDR3 comprises 15 residues.

The chain links TRBV19 to TRBJ1-6; maybe TRBD1 (5 bases). Trimming took off 3 bases at V and 10 bases at J, with 22 bases between the two ends. Germline V CDR1 and CDR2: LNHDA, SQIVND (reference sequence). The CDR3 spans 17 residues. This chain's CDR3 is CASSMGGVTGRHSPLHF. The CDR3 nucleotides read TGTGCCAGTAGTATGGGGGGGGTTACGGGACGTCACTCACCCCTCCACTTT.

This chain joins TRBV18 and TRBJ2-5; TRBD1 is a possible D gene (7 bases). The CDR3 is made up of 14 amino acids. V was shortened by 3 bases and J by 5 bases, with 13 bases between the two germline ends. The germline V gene encodes CDR1 KGHSH and CDR2 LQKENI. The CDR3 coding sequence is TGTGCCAGCTCACCGACGCAGGGGGGCGAGACCCAGTACTTC. It translates to CASSPTQGGETQYF.

The V call is TRBV6-6, the J call TRBJ2-5; 9 bases are a match to TRBD1. The V and J ends lost 10 bases and 4 bases, in that order; junction bases with no gene match: 7. This CDR3 comprises 13 residues. CDR1 MNHNY and CDR2 SVGAGI come from the germline V gene (reference sequence). The CDR3 here is CAKSTGGGETQYF. As DNA, the CDR3 is TGTGCCAAATCGACAGGGGGGGGAGAGACCCAGTACTTC.

The gene calls are TRBV28 and TRBJ1-6; 8 bases line up with TRBD1. The trim removed 8 bases at V and 8 bases at J, leaving 5 bases unmatched. CDR1 MDHEN and CDR2 SYDVKM come from the germline V gene. The CDR3 length is 13 residues. CDR3 sequence reads: CASATGADSPLHF. CDR3 DNA sequence: TGTGCCAGCGCGACAGGGGCCGATTCACCCCTCCACTTT.